Below, 21 T cell receptor beta chains from the same sample are listed, as sequenced in a study of neoadjuvant anti-PD-1 for oral cavity cancer. TCRdb's copy holds only in-frame clones and misses some; the assay was immunoSEQ multiplex PCR. The repertoire holds more than 11,000 clones, with about three quarters as singletons. Stated time point: after neoadjuvant nivolumab, at surgical resection. The material was PBMCs, obtained after nivolumab (anti-PD-1) treatment. These receptors were taken from a person aged 40 to 85 with oral cavity squamous cell carcinoma.

The V call is TRBV25-1, the J call TRBJ2-7, with unresolved D. V was clipped by 5 bases and J by 5 bases, with 10 bases between them. The CDR3 contains 12 residues. The germline V gene has CDR1 MGHDK and CDR2 SYGVNS. DNA of the CDR3: TGTGCCAGCAGTCGGGCCTGGAACGAGCAGTACTTC. Protein sequence: CASSRAWNEQYF.

In this sample, this clone turned up a few times. The chain joins TRBV5-6 to TRBJ2-7, with 8 nucleotides matching TRBD1. The trim removed 1 base at V and 6 bases at J, leaving 12 bases unmatched. Germline V gene lookup returns CDR1 SGHDT and CDR2 YYEEEE. The CDR3 has 16 amino acids. This chain's CDR3 is CASSLTYRTGLPEQYF. The CDR3 DNA reads as TGTGCCAGCAGCTTGACCTATCGGACAGGGCTTCCCGAGCAGTACTTC.

The chain uses TRBV6-5 and TRBJ2-7; 16 bases align to TRBD2. The CDR3 extends over 15 amino acids. V lost 4 bases, J lost 9 bases, and 6 bases stayed unmatched. Germline V gene lookup returns CDR1 MNHEY and CDR2 SVGAGI. The CDR3 region has the DNA TGTGCCAGCAGTTTAGGCGGGACTAGCGGGAGGGCGCAGTACTTC. Protein sequence: CASSLGGTSGRAQYF.

The chain uses TRBV6-6 and TRBJ2-3; D not resolved. The CDR3 extends over 14 amino acids. Germline assignment: CDR1 MNHNY and CDR2 SVGAGI (reference sequence). The V end lost 2 bases, the J end lost 2 bases, and 8 bases lay between the germline ends. The CDR3 DNA follows: TGTGCCAGCAGTTACATTACTTTCACAGATACGCAGTATTTT. Its protein is CASSYITFTDTQYF.

For the CDR3, the DNA is TGCGCCAGCAGCGTAGCCGGGACTAGCGGTAACAATGAGCAGTTCTTC. This gives the protein CASSVAGTSGNNEQFF. V is TRBV5-1 and J is TRBJ2-1; 11 bases are a match to TRBD2. V was pared by 4 bases and J by 5 bases, with 8 bases of the junction left unmatched. The germline gives CDR1 SGHRS, CDR2 YFSETQ. This CDR3 is 16 amino acids long. Complete variable domain (other parts from reference TRBV5-1 and TRBJ2-1): KAGVTQTPRYLIKTRGQQVTLSCSPISGHRSVSWYQQTPGQGLQFLFEYFSETQRNKGNFPGRFSGRQFSNSRSEMNVSTLELGDSALYLCASSVAGTSGNNEQFFGPGTRLTVL.

V usage is TRBV4-1 and J usage is TRBJ2-1; D unresolved. CDR3 length: 11 amino acids. Trimming pared 6 bases from V and 8 bases from J, leaving 8 bases between. Germline CDR1 is MGHRA and CDR2 is YSYEKL. This CDR3 reads CASSRSDEQFF. Here the CDR3 DNA reads TGCGCCAGCAGTCGCAGCGATGAGCAGTTCTTC.

This chain links TRBV19 with TRBJ1-4; TRBD1 might be the D (6 bases). From germline, CDR1 is LNHDA and CDR2 SQIVND (reference sequence). The CDR3 consists of 16 residues. Trimming took 1 base from V and 5 from J, leaving 14 bases between them. The CDR3 coding sequence is TGTGCCAGTAGTATAGGTGGACAGCGCAAGAATGAAAAACTGTTTTTT. Its translation: CASSIGGQRKNEKLFF.

The V call is TRBV5-8, the J call TRBJ2-6, with D uncertain. CDR3 length: 15 amino acids. Germline-derived CDR1 and CDR2 are SGHTS and YDEGEE. Trimming left V 4 bases short and J 0 bases short, with 8 bases between. CDR3 residues: CASSPYNSGANVLTF. DNA for the CDR3: TGTGCCAGCAGCCCGTACAACTCTGGGGCCAACGTCCTGACTTTC.

The chain uses TRBV7-2 and TRBJ2-5; 7 bases align to TRBD2. Germline CDR1 is SGHTA and CDR2 is FQGNSA. V lost 5 bases, J lost 5 bases, and 8 bases stayed unmatched. CDR3 length equals 14 residues. CDR3 coding DNA: TGTGCCAGCAGCCCAGTGGACGGGGGGGAGACCCAGTACTTC. Its translation: CASSPVDGGETQYF.

The V gene is TRBV6-1, the J gene TRBJ2-5, with 11 positions matching TRBD1. Germline values: CDR1 MNHNS, CDR2 SASEGT. With V trimmed by 3 bases and J by 5 bases, 5 bases remained unmatched. CDR3 length: 15 residues. The chain's CDR3 is CASSEWTGGLETQYF. The CDR3, as DNA: TGTGCCAGCAGTGAGTGGACAGGGGGCTTGGAGACCCAGTACTTC.

The gene calls are TRBV29-1 and TRBJ1-1; the D is unclear. Germline values: CDR1 SQVTM, CDR2 ANQGSEA. Trimming left V 0 bases short and J 8 bases short, with 10 bases between. The CDR3 contains 12 residues. The CDR3 here is CSVEDQAREAFF. The CDR3, as DNA: TGCAGCGTTGAAGATCAGGCCAGAGAAGCTTTCTTT.

This sequence joins TRBV13 and TRBJ2-5; no clear D gene. Per germline, CDR1 PRHDT and CDR2 FYEKMQ (reference sequence). Trimming left V 3 bases short and J 1 base short, with 12 bases between. The CDR3 extends over 15 amino acids. The CDR3 DNA reads as TGTGCCAGCAGCTTGGGTGGCGGAAGCCAAGAGACCCAGTACTTC. Translated: CASSLGGGSQETQYF.

CDR3 residues: CASSLTQSGPVEKLFF. CDR3 DNA: TGTGCCAGCAGCTTGACACAATCCGGGCCCGTTGAAAAACTGTTTTTT. V is TRBV5-6 and J is TRBJ1-4; D is ambiguous. Germline lookup yields CDR1 SGHDT and CDR2 YYEEEE. CDR3 length: 16 amino acids. V was clipped by 1 base and J by 7 bases, with 17 bases between them.

This clone was seen a single time. CDR3 bases: TGTGCCAGCAGTGAAGCCTCGGGAGGGAGCGCCGAGCAGTACTTC. It encodes CASSEASGGSAEQYF. This sequence joins TRBV2 and TRBJ2-7, with 8 bases matching TRBD2. The junction had 7 bases not matched to a gene; V was cut back by 0 bases and J by 6 bases. Germline V gene data show CDR1 as SNHLY and CDR2 as FYNNEI. The CDR3 runs to 15 residues.

V and J are TRBV5-4 and TRBJ2-2, with 11 bases fitting TRBD1. The CDR3 is 15 residues long. The V gene end was trimmed by 6 bases and the J gene end by 4 bases; junction bases not matched to a gene: 5. CDR1 and CDR2 from the germline V gene are SGHNT and YYREEE (reference sequence). CDR3 coding DNA: TGTGCCAGCAAGAGGGGACAGGGGGTCACCGGGGAGCTGTTTTTT. Amino acid sequence: CASKRGQGVTGELFF.

The genes are TRBV28 and TRBJ2-5, with a possible D match to TRBD2 (5 bases). Trimming cost V 5 bases and J 1 base, with 17 bases left between them. Germline V lookup: CDR1 MDHEN, CDR2 SYDVKM. There are 16 residues in the CDR3. The CDR3 sequence: CASSGERKGRQETQYF. CDR3 nucleotide sequence: TGTGCCAGCAGTGGGGAGAGAAAAGGTCGCCAAGAGACCCAGTACTTC.

The J gene is TRBJ2-1, the V gene TRBV15; possible D gene TRBD1, 5 bases. The ends were cut back, 0 bases at V and 3 bases at J, with 12 bases in the middle. The CDR3 spans 16 residues. Looked up from germline, CDR1 is LNHNV and CDR2 is YYDKDF (reference sequence). The DNA of the CDR3 is TGTGCCACCAGCAGAGAGGGTCACACAGGCTACAATGAGCAGTTCTTC. Its protein is CATSREGHTGYNEQFF.

This clone has just a few counts. The rearrangement joins TRBV2 to TRBJ2-7; D possibly matches TRBD1 or TRBD2 (6 bases each). The V gene lost 8 bases and the J gene lost 5 bases, with 19 bases spanning the gap. Germline loops: CDR1 SNHLY, CDR2 FYNNEI. The CDR3 is 14 amino acids. CDR3 amino acids: CASLGGRVRNEQYF. DNA of the CDR3: TGTGCCAGCCTGGGGGGCAGGGTAAGAAACGAGCAGTACTTC.

This chain joins TRBV7-3 and TRBJ2-2; a possible D gene is TRBD1 (5 bases). V was pared by 6 bases and J by 4 bases, with 15 bases between. CDR3 size: 15 residues. The germline V gene has CDR1 SGHTA and CDR2 FQGTGA. CDR3 region: CASRSDSGATGELFF. CDR3 nucleotides: TGTGCCAGCAGATCAGACAGTGGGGCCACCGGGGAGCTGTTTTTT.

The gene calls are TRBV6-5 and TRBJ2-7; D is perhaps TRBD1 (6 bases). V lost 6 bases to trimming and J lost 1 base, with 13 bases between them. The germline CDR1 and CDR2 sequences are MNHEY and SVGAGI. The CDR3 is 14 residues long. CDR3 sequence (DNA): TGTGCCAGCAGAAAGACAGGCGATTCCTACGAGCAGTACTTC. This translates into CASRKTGDSYEQYF.

This clone was detected only once. The V and J genes are TRBV5-1 and TRBJ2-5, with 7 nucleotides matching TRBD2. The CDR3 contains 14 residues. V was clipped by 2 bases and J by 7 bases; unmatched bases: 8. Germline V gene lookup returns CDR1 SGHRS and CDR2 YFSETQ. As DNA, the CDR3 is TGCGCCAGCAGCTTAGGGACTACCAACGGGACCCAGTACTTC. It is translated as CASSLGTTNGTQYF.